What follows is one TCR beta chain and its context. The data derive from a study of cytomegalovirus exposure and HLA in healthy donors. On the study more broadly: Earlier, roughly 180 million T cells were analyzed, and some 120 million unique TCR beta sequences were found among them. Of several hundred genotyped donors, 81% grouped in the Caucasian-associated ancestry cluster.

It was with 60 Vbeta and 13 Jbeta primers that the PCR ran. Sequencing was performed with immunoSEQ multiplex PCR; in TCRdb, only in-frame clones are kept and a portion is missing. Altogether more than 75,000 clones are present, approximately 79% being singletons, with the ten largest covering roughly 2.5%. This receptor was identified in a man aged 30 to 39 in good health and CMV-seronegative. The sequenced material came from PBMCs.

The CDR3 protein is CASSPRAGGETYEQYF. The CDR3, as DNA: TGTGCCAGCAGCCCCCGAGCGGGGGGCGAAACCTACGAGCAGTACTTC. This chain links TRBV9 with TRBJ2-7, with 9 nucleotides matching TRBD2. The germline gives CDR1 SGDLS, CDR2 YYNGEE. The CDR3 has 16 amino acids. V lost 4 bases and J lost 2; bases outside the gene matches: 10.